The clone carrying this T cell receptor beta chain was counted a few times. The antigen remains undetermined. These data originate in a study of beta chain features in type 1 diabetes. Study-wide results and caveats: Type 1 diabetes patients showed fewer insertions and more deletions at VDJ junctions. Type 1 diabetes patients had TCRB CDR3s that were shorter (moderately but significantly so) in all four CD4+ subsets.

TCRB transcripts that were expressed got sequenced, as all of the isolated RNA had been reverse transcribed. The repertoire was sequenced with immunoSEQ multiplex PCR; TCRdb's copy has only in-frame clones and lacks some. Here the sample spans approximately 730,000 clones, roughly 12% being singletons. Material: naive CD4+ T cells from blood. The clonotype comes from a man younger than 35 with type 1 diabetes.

CDR3: CASKFSRGNGYTF. The CDR3 DNA reads TGTGCCAGCAAGTTCAGCAGGGGGAATGGCTACACCTTC. The V gene is TRBV27, the J gene TRBJ1-2; 7 nucleotides line up with TRBD1. The germline gives CDR1 MNHEY, CDR2 SMNVEV (reference sequence). V gave up 7 bases and J gave up 6 bases; unmatched junction bases: 8. The CDR3 totals 13 residues.